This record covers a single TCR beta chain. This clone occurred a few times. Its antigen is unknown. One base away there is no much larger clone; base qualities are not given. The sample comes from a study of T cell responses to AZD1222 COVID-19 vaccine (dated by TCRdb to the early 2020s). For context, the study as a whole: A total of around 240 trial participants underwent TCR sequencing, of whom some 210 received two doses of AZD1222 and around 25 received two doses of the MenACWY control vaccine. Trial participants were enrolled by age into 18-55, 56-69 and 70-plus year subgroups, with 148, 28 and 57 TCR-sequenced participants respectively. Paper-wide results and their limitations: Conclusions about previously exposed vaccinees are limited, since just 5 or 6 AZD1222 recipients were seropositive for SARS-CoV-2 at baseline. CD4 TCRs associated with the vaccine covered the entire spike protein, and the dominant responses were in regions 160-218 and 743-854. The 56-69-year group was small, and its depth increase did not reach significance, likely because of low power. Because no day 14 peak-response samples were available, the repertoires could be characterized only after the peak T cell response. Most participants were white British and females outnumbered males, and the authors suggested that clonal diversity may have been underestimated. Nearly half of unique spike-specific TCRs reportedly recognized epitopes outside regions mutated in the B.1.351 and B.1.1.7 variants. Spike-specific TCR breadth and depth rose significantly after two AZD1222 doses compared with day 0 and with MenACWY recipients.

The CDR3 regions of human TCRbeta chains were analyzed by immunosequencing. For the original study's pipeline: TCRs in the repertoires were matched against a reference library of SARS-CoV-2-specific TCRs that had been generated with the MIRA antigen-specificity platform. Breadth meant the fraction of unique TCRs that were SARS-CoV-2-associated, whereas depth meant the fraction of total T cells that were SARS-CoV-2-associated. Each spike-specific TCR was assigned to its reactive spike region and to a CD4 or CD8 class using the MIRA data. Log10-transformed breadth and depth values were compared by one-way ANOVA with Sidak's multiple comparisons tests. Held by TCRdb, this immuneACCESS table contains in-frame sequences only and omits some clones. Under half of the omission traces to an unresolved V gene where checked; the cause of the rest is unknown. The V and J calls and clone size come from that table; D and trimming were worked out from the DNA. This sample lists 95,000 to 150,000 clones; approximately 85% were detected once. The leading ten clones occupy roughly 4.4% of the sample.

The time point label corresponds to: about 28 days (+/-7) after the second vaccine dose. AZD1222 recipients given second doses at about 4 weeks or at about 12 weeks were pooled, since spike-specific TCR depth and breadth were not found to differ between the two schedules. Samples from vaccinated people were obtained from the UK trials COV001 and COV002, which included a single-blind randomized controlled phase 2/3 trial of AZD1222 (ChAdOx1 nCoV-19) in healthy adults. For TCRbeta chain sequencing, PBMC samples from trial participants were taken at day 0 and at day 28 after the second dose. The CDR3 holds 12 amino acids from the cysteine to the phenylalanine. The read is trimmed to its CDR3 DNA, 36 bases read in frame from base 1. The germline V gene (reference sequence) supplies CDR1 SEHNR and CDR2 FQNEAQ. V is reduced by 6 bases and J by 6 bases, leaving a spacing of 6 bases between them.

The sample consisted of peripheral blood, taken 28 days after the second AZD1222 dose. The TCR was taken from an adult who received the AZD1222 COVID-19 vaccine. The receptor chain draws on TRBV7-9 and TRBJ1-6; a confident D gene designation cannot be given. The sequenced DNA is TGTGCCAGCAGACGTACTAATTCACCCCTCCACTTT. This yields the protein CASRRTNSPLHF.